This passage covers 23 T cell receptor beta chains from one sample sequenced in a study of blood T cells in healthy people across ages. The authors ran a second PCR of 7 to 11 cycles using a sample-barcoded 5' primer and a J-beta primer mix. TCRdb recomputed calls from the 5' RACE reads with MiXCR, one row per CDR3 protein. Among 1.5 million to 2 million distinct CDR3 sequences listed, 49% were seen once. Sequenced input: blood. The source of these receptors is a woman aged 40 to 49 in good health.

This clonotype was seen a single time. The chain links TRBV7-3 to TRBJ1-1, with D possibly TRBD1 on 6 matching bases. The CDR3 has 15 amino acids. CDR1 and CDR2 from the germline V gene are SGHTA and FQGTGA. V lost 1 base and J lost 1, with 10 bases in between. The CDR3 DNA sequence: TGTGCCAGCAGCTTAATTGGGACAACGAACACTGAAGCTTTCTTT. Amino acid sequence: CASSLIGTTNTEAFF. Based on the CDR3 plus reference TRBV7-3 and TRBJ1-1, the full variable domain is GAGVSQTPSNKVTEKGKYVELRCDPISGHTALYWYRQSLGQGPEFLIYFQGTGAADDSGLPNDRFFAVRPEGSVSTLKIQRTERGDSAVYLCASSLIGTTNTEAFFGQGTRLTVV.

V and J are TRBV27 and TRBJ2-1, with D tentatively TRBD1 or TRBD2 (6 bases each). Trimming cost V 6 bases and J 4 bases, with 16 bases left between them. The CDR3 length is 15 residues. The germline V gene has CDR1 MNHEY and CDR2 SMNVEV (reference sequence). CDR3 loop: CASRYREVGYNEQFF. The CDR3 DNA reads TGTGCCAGCAGATACAGGGAGGTGGGGTACAATGAGCAGTTCTTC.

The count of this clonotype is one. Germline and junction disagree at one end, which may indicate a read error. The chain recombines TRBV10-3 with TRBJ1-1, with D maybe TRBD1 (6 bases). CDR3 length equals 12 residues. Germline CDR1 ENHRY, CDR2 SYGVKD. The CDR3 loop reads CAIRRGNSEAFF. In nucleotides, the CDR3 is TGTGCCATCCGGAGGGGGAACAGTGAAGCTTTCTTT.

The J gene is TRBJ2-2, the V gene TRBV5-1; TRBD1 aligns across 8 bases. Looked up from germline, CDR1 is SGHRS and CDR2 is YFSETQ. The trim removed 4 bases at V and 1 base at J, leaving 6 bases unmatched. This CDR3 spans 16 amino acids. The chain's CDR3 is CASSPGQGRNTGELFF. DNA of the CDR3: TGCGCCAGCAGCCCAGGACAGGGACGGAACACCGGGGAGCTGTTTTTT.

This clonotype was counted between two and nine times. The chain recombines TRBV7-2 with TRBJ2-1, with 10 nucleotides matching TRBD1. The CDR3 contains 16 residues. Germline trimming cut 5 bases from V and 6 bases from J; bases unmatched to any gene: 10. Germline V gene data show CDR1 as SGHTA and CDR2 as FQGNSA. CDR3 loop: CASSPTGTGVSNEQFF. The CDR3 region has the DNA TGTGCCAGCAGCCCCACCGGGACAGGGGTATCCAATGAGCAGTTCTTC.

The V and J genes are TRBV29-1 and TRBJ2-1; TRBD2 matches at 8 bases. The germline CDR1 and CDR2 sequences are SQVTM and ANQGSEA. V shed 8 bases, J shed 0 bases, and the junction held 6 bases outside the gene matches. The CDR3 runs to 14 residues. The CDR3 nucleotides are TGCAGCCACCTCGCGGGGGGCTCCTACAATGAGCAGTTCTTC. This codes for CSHLAGGSYNEQFF.

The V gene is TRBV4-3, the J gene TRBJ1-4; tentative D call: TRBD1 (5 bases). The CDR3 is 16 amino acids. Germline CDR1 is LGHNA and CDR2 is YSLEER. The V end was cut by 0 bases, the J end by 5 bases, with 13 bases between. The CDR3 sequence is CASSQDGGKGNEKLFF. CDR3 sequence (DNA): TGCGCCAGCAGCCAAGATGGGGGGAAGGGGAATGAAAAACTGTTTTTT.

The DNA of the CDR3 is TGTGCCAGCAATACAGGGGGCCCTCAAGAGACCCAGTACTTC. Amino acids: CASNTGGPQETQYF. The J gene is TRBJ2-5, the V gene TRBV6-1; 9 bases match TRBD1. The V segment lost 7 bases and the J segment 2 bases; nucleotides outside the gene matches: 5. The CDR3 length is 14 residues. Germline V gene sequence: CDR1 MNHNS, CDR2 SASEGT.

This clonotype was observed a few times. CDR3 DNA sequence: TGTGCCAGCAGTCCGGACAGGGGACACGAAAAACTGTTTTTT. Protein sequence: CASSPDRGHEKLFF. The V gene is TRBV2, the J gene TRBJ1-4, with 9 bases matching TRBD1. J lost 8 bases, V lost 5 bases, and 6 bases had no gene match. Germline V CDR1 and CDR2: SNHLY, FYNNEI. This CDR3 contains 14 residues.

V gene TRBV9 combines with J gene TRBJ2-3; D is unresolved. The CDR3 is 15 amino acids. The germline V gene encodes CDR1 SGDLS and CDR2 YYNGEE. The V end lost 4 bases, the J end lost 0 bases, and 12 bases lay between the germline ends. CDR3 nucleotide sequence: TGTGCCAGCAGCCCGGTAACCGAGAGCACAGATACGCAGTATTTT. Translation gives CASSPVTESTDTQYF.

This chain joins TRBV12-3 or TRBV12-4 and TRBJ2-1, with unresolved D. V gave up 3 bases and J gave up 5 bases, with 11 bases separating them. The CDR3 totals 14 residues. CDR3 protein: CASSFLDTDNEQFF. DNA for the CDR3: TGTGCCAGCAGTTTTCTCGACACAGACAATGAGCAGTTCTTC.

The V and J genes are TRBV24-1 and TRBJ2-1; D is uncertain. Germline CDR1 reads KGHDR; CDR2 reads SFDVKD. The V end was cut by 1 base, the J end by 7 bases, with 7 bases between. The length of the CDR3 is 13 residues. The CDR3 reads CATSDLILNEQFF. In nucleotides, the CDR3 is TGTGCCACCAGTGATTTAATTTTGAATGAGCAGTTCTTC.

CDR3 in amino acids: CASSPSWAGFDQYF. In DNA, the CDR3 is TGCGCCAGCAGCCCGTCTTGGGCAGGGTTTGACCAGTACTTC. The J gene is TRBJ2-5, the V gene TRBV4-3; perhaps TRBD1 as D (5 bases). Germline CDR1 is LGHNA and CDR2 is YSLEER. Trimming cost V 4 bases and J 10 bases, with 19 bases left between them. This CDR3 has 14 amino acids.

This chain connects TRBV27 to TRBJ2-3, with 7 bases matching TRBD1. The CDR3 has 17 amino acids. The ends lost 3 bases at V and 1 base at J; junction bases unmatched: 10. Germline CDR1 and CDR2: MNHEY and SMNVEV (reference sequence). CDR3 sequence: CASSFRIGTGGTDTQYF. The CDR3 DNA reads TGTGCCAGCAGTTTCCGAATTGGAACAGGGGGCACAGATACGCAGTATTTT.

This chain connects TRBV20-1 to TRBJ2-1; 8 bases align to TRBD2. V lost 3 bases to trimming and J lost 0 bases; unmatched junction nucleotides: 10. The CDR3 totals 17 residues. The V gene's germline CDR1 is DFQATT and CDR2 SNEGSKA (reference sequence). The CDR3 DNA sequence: TGCAGTGCTAGCGGGGGGGCCTCTTTCAGCTCCTACAATGAGCAGTTCTTC. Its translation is CSASGGASFSSYNEQFF.

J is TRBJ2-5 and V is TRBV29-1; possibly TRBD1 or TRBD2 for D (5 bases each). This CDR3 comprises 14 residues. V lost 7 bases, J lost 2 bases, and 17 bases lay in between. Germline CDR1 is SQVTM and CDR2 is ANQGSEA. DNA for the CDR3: TGCAGCGCACCGGGACGGGTGGGGCAAGAGACCCAGTACTTC. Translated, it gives CSAPGRVGQETQYF.

CDR3: CASSLDRWGSLGNEQFF. The CDR3 DNA follows: TGTGCCAGCAGCTTAGATCGTTGGGGGTCCCTTGGCAATGAGCAGTTCTTC. The V call is TRBV11-2, the J call TRBJ2-7, with D perhaps TRBD1 or TRBD2 (5 bases each). The last part of the DNA fits TRBJ2-1 better; the J call may be wrong. This CDR3 is 17 amino acids long. Looked up from germline, CDR1 is SGHAT and CDR2 is FQNNGV.

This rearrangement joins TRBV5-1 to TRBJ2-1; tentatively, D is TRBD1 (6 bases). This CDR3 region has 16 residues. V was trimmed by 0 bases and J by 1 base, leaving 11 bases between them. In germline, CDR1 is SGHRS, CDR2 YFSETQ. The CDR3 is CASSLEGHLSYNEQFF. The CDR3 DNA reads TGCGCCAGCAGCTTGGAGGGACATTTGTCCTACAATGAGCAGTTCTTC.

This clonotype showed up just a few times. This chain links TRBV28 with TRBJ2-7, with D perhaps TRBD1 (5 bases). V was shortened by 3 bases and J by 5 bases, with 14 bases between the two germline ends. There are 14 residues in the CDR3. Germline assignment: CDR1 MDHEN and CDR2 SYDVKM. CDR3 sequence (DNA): TGTGCCAGCAGTTTTGTTAGGTCGACAGACGAGCAGTACTTC. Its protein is CASSFVRSTDEQYF. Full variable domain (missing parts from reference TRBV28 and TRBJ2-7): DVKVTQSSRYLVKRTGEKVFLECVQDMDHENMFWYRQDPGLGLRLIYFSYDVKMKEKGDIPEGYSVSREKKERFSLILESASTNQTSMYLCASSFVRSTDEQYFGPGTRLTVT.

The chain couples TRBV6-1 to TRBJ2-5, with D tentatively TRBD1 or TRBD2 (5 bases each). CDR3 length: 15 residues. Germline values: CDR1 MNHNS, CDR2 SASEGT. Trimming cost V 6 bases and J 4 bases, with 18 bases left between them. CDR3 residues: CASSARTVRGETQYF. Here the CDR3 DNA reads TGTGCCAGCAGCGCTAGGACGGTGAGGGGAGAGACCCAGTACTTC.

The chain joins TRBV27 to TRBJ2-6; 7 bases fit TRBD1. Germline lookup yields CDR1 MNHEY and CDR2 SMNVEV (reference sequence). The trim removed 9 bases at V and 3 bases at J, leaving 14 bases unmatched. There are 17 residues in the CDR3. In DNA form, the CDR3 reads TGTGCCAGTCGCCCCCCCAGGGGGAGTAATGGGGCCAACGTCCTGACTTTC. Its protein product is CASRPPRGSNGANVLTF.

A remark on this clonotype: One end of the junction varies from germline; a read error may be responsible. The CDR3 sequence: CASSLVSERFF. The CDR3 DNA reads as TGTGCCAGCAGTCTAGTAAGTGAGCGGTTCTTC. The genes are TRBV4-2 and TRBJ2-1; the D is unclear. CDR1 is LGHNA, CDR2 YNFKEQ, per germline. The CDR3 extends over 11 amino acids.

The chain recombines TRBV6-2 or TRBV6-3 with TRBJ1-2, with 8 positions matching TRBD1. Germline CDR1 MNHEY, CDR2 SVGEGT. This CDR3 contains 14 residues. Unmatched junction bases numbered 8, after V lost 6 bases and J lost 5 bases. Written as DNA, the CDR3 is TGTGCCAGCAGCTGGACAGGGAATTGGTATGGCTACACCTTC. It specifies CASSWTGNWYGYTF.